The T cell receptor beta chain under discussion was sequenced for a study of T cells expressing NK-cell markers. Study-level points and caveats: Expanded NKG2C+ T cell clones were not confirmed as HCMV-specific.

Points on this clonotype: Antigen unknown.

The CDR3 is made up of 15 amino acids. Per germline, CDR1 SGHRS and CDR2 YFSETQ. With UMIs, 5'RACE template switching was used to make TCR beta cDNA. Following a re-call of the 5' RACE reads, TCRdb has one entry per CDR3 protein and lacks DNA. Its table records about 410,000 distinct CDR3 sequences. Source material: blood T cells: a sorted CD56 or NKG2C T cell subset, CD4+ or CD8+ T cells, or bulk PBMC T cells (not recorded which). This TCR was sampled from a woman in her forties or fifties in good health. The rearrangement links TRBV5-1 to TRBJ2-7; TCRdb outputs TRBD2, but without DNA this stays unchecked. Here the CDR3 reads CASSLGDTLWDEQYF.